This T cell receptor (beta chain) came from a study of CD8+CD57+ T cells in acquired aplastic anemia. In the study overall: DNA per sorted CD4+ or CD8+ sample ranged roughly 0.18 to 30 ug, averaging about 2.9 ug.

The CDR3 totals 18 residues. CDR1 is SGHTA and CDR2 is FQGNSA in the germline V gene. With 0 bases removed from V and 2 bases from J, the gap between germline ends came to 20 bases. Sequencing was done on patients that had shown CD8+CD57+ cell expansion by flow cytometry. TCR beta VDJ and CDR3 profiling used genomic DNA as template. One entry per CDR3 protein results from TCRdb running MiXCR on the reads. The top ten clones hold roughly 29% of a sample with about 120,000 distinct CDR3 sequences, 50% to 60% of them seen once. This receptor was obtained from a human donor with aplastic anemia. The chain carries TRBV7-2 and TRBJ2-7; TRBD1 or TRBD2 may be the D gene (6 bases each). Sequencing used sorted CD4+, CD8+, or CD8+CD57+ T cells (not recorded which) from PBMCs. The CDR3 DNA reads TGTGCCAGCAGCTTAGCGAGGGCGGGGCGACGGGGGCCCTACGAGCAGTACTTC. Amino acid sequence: CASSLARAGRRGPYEQYF.